The 30 T cell receptor beta chains reported below all come from one sample, sequenced in a study of shared clonotypes between healthy human individuals. The table came from immunoSEQ multiplex PCR; TCRdb's copy has only in-frame clones and leaves some out. The repertoire has about 1 million clones, around four fifths of them found once; the top ten carry 1.4%. The specimen was memory CD4+ T cells sorted from blood. Subset denoted: CD45RA-negative fraction. The origin of the receptors is a young man in good health.

As concerns this clone: This CDR3 is also generated by other DNA sequences in the sample. V and J are TRBV6-5 and TRBJ1-1; unclear D gene. The V gene lost 6 bases and the J gene lost 1 base, with 12 bases spanning the gap. Germline V CDR1 and CDR2: MNHEY, SVGAGI. The CDR3 is 14 residues long. CDR3 coding DNA: TGTGCCAGCAGCTCTCCGACCGGGAACACTGAAGCTTTCTTT. Its translation is CASSSPTGNTEAFF.

This clone turned up a few times. The chain uses TRBV11-2 and TRBJ2-5, with 9 nucleotides matching TRBD2. Trimming cost V 6 bases and J 5 bases; bases outside gene matches: 10. The CDR3 totals 15 residues. The germline V gene encodes CDR1 SGHAT and CDR2 FQNNGV. DNA of the CDR3: TGTGCCAGCAGTCCGGGGGCTAGCGGGATCGAGACCCAGTACTTC. This gives the protein CASSPGASGIETQYF.

The chain joins TRBV25-1 to TRBJ1-1; D not resolved. Germline values: CDR1 MGHDK, CDR2 SYGVNS. Between the trimmed V and J ends, which lost 8 bases and 4 bases, there was a span of 14 bases. The CDR3 covers 13 residues. For the CDR3, the DNA is TGTGCCAGCTCCCGGCGCGCCGCCACTGAAGCTTTCTTT. Its protein product is CASSRRAATEAFF.

V usage is TRBV9 and J usage is TRBJ2-5; D is unresolved. The CDR3 runs to 16 residues. Germline V gives CDR1 SGDLS, CDR2 YYNGEE. V lost 4 bases, J lost 1 base, and 17 bases lay in between. DNA of the CDR3: TGTGCCAGCAGCCCTCCCGACTTGCGGCTCCAAGAGACCCAGTACTTC. Protein: CASSPPDLRLQETQYF.

The chain joins TRBV6-1 to TRBJ2-5; D uncertain. This CDR3 contains 14 residues. The germline V gene encodes CDR1 MNHNS and CDR2 SASEGT. V lost 6 bases, J lost 1 base, and 12 bases lay in between. The CDR3 here is CASSPGFPQETQYF. The DNA of the CDR3 is TGTGCCAGCAGCCCGGGCTTTCCCCAAGAGACCCAGTACTTC.

This rearrangement joins TRBV13 to TRBJ2-3, with D unclear. Germline V lookup: CDR1 PRHDT, CDR2 FYEKMQ (reference sequence). The V end lost 1 base, the J end lost 4 bases, and 12 bases lay between the germline ends. This CDR3 has 15 amino acids. CDR3 DNA: TGTGCCAGCAGCTTAGACTCCGGGTTTTCAGATACGCAGTATTTT. This gives the protein CASSLDSGFSDTQYF.

This chain joins TRBV18 and TRBJ1-4; D gene uncertain. V lost 5 bases and J lost 2, with 12 bases in between. The V gene's germline CDR1 is KGHSH and CDR2 LQKENI. This CDR3 is built from 15 residues. The DNA of the CDR3 is TGTGCCAGCTCATTCAATGGTTTGACTAATGAAAAACTGTTTTTT. It encodes CASSFNGLTNEKLFF. Based on the CDR3 plus reference TRBV18 and TRBJ1-4, the full variable domain is NAGVMQNPRHLVRRRGQEARLRCSPMKGHSHVYWYRQLPEEGLKFMVYLQKENIIDESGMPKERFSAEFPKEGPSILRIQQVVRGDSAAYFCASSFNGLTNEKLFFGSGTQLSVL.

The chain uses TRBV7-2 and TRBJ1-4; no reliable D call. Per germline, CDR1 SGHTA and CDR2 FQGNSA. V lost 5 bases and J lost 5, with 15 bases in between. The CDR3 contains 15 residues. DNA for the CDR3: TGTGCCAGCAGCCCGCGGACCGCTGGAAATGAAAAACTGTTTTTT. Its translation: CASSPRTAGNEKLFF.

CDR3 residues: CASSGDRDTQYF. The DNA of the CDR3 is TGCGCCAGCAGTGGGGACAGGGATACGCAGTATTTT. The chain carries TRBV10-2 and TRBJ2-3, with 8 nucleotides matching TRBD1. Germline trimming cut 4 bases from V and 6 bases from J; bases unmatched to any gene: 0. The CDR3 length is 12 residues. Germline values: CDR1 WSHSY, CDR2 SAAADI.

The V and J genes are TRBV7-2 and TRBJ1-5; D gene ambiguous. V lost 5 bases to trimming and J lost 2 bases, with 7 bases between them. CDR1 SGHTA and CDR2 FQGNSA come from the germline V gene. CDR3 length equals 13 residues. CDR3 amino acids: CASSKSRNQPQHF. DNA of the CDR3: TGTGCCAGCAGCAAAAGCCGCAATCAGCCCCAGCATTTT.

The chain has TRBV28 and TRBJ1-4; D unclear. Germline CDR1 reads MDHEN; CDR2 reads SYDVKM. The CDR3 is 14 amino acids. Trimming removed 6 bases from V and 7 bases from J, with 15 bases in between. The CDR3 spells CASSPALVGEKLFF. CDR3 DNA sequence: TGTGCCAGCAGCCCGGCCCTTGTCGGTGAAAAACTGTTTTTT.

As concerns this clone: Relative to the germline gene, one junction end is altered; a read error may explain this. The chain combines TRBV2 with TRBJ2-7; maybe TRBD2 (6 bases). The germline V gene has CDR1 SNHLY and CDR2 FYNNEI. The CDR3 length is 12 residues. Here the CDR3 reads CAITGESYEQHF. CDR3 coding DNA: TGTGCCATTACGGGGGAGAGCTACGAGCAGCACTTC.

The rearrangement joins TRBV30 to TRBJ1-4; no clear D gene. The CDR3 loop spans 13 amino acids. Germline lookup yields CDR1 GTSNPN and CDR2 SVGIG (reference sequence). The V end was cut by 5 bases, the J end by 0 bases, with 7 bases between. Here the CDR3 DNA reads TGTGCCTGGGCTCCCTCAACTAATGAAAAACTGTTTTTT. Amino acids: CAWAPSTNEKLFF.

This clone has a single count. CDR3 DNA: TGTGCCAGCCTTGGGACAGGGGGCATAAGGACTGAAGCTTTCTTT. This translates into CASLGTGGIRTEAFF. The chain recombines TRBV28 with TRBJ1-1, with 12 bases aligning to TRBD1. V lost 8 bases to trimming and J lost 5 bases; unmatched junction nucleotides: 9. The germline V gene has CDR1 MDHEN and CDR2 SYDVKM. The CDR3 covers 15 residues.

The chain uses TRBV5-1 and TRBJ1-5; possibly TRBD1 for D (5 bases). V lost 0 bases and J 8 bases, leaving 15 bases between the germline ends. Germline V gives CDR1 SGHRS, CDR2 YFSETQ. This CDR3 has 15 amino acids. The CDR3 bases are TGCGCCAGCAGCTTGGTTGGCAGGGAGTACGAGCCCCAGCATTTT. Translating it yields CASSLVGREYEPQHF. Based on the CDR3 plus reference TRBV5-1 and TRBJ1-5, the full variable domain is KAGVTQTPRYLIKTRGQQVTLSCSPISGHRSVSWYQQTPGQGLQFLFEYFSETQRNKGNFPGRFSGRQFSNSRSEMNVSTLELGDSALYLCASSLVGREYEPQHFGDGTRLSIL.

The chain uses TRBV28 and TRBJ1-4, with 10 positions matching TRBD1. The ends lost 2 bases at V and 5 bases at J; junction bases unmatched: 5. The CDR3 extends over 16 amino acids. In germline, CDR1 is MDHEN, CDR2 SYDVKM. The CDR3 here is CASSLGDRGVNEKLFF. The CDR3 DNA reads as TGTGCCAGCAGTTTAGGGGACAGGGGTGTAAATGAAAAACTGTTTTTT.

V gene TRBV7-2 combines with J gene TRBJ2-7; D is unclear. From germline, CDR1 is SGHTA and CDR2 FQGNSA. The V gene lost 0 bases and the J gene lost 7 bases, with 13 bases spanning the gap. This CDR3 has 14 amino acids. The CDR3 spells CASSLAFTRSEQYF. DNA for the CDR3: TGTGCCAGCAGCTTAGCTTTTACACGTTCAGAGCAGTACTTC.

The chain combines TRBV5-1 with TRBJ2-1; D is ambiguous. CDR1 is SGHRS, CDR2 YFSETQ, per germline. This CDR3 comprises 12 residues. V was trimmed by 2 bases and J by 9 bases, leaving 9 bases between them. The CDR3 DNA follows: TGCGCCAGCAGCTTAACAAAGGGTGAGCAGTTCTTC. This sequence encodes CASSLTKGEQFF.

This clone appeared a few times. The chain carries TRBV7-2 and TRBJ2-7, with D hard to call. The ends were cut back, 3 bases at V and 3 bases at J, with 9 bases in the middle. CDR3 length: 13 amino acids. Germline V gene lookup returns CDR1 SGHTA and CDR2 FQGNSA. CDR3 loop: CASSLSPGYEQYF. As DNA, the CDR3 is TGTGCCAGCAGCTTGTCGCCCGGCTACGAGCAGTACTTC.

The table lists this clone with a count of one. J is TRBJ2-1 and V is TRBV7-9; TRBD1 matches 7 bases. The CDR3 is 17 amino acids. Germline V gene data show CDR1 as SEHNR and CDR2 as FQNEAQ (reference sequence). J gave up 2 bases and V 3 bases, and 10 bases lay outside the gene matches. CDR3 region: CASSFFLSTGAYNEQFF. The CDR3 nucleotides are TGTGCCAGCAGCTTTTTCCTATCCACAGGGGCCTACAATGAGCAGTTCTTC.

This clone has at least ten counts. The germline gene is not matched at one end of the junction; a read error may be the cause. This specimen includes other DNA sequences encoding the same CDR3. This chain uses TRBV5-7 with TRBJ1-1, with D hard to call. TRBV5-7 is an ORF; its function is uncertain. The CDR3 is made up of 13 amino acids. CDR3 sequence reads: CASSVGRVRFWLF. Written as DNA, the CDR3 is TGTGCCAGCAGCGTTGGGAGGGTACGGTTCTGGCTCTTT.

DNA for the CDR3: TGTGCCAGCAGTGCGCGACTAGCGGGACAAGAGACCCAGTACTTC. Protein sequence: CASSARLAGQETQYF. The gene calls are TRBV25-1 and TRBJ2-5, with TRBD2 matching 11 bases. Trimming took 4 bases from V and 2 from J; bases not matched to a gene: 3. The CDR3 sequence is 15 residues long. CDR1 and CDR2 (germline): MGHDK, SYGVNS.

This clone was detected a few times. The V gene is TRBV6-5, the J gene TRBJ1-2, with D perhaps TRBD1 (5 bases). Germline CDR1 is MNHEY and CDR2 is SVGAGI. V gave up 7 bases and J gave up 6 bases, with 9 bases separating them. The CDR3 has 11 residues. CDR3 DNA sequence: TGTGCCAGCATGGAACAGGATGGCTACACCTTC. It codes for CASMEQDGYTF.

This rearrangement joins TRBV6-5 to TRBJ1-4; D is undetermined. The CDR3 totals 14 residues. Germline loops: CDR1 MNHEY, CDR2 SVGAGI. Trimming took off 2 bases at V and 7 bases at J, with 11 bases between the two ends. This chain's CDR3 is CASSYVLGFEKLFF. The DNA of the CDR3 is TGTGCCAGCAGTTACGTCTTGGGGTTTGAAAAACTGTTTTTT.

V usage is TRBV7-9 and J usage is TRBJ1-1, with D unresolved. The V end was cut by 4 bases, the J end by 11 bases, with 26 bases between. The length of the CDR3 is 16 residues. In germline, CDR1 is SEHNR, CDR2 FQNEAQ (reference sequence). DNA of the CDR3: TGTGCCAGCAGCTCGTACGCCGGAGCCCTTCAGTTATACGCTTTCTTT. Protein sequence: CASSSYAGALQLYAFF.

This clone was found a few times. The V gene is TRBV4-3, the J gene TRBJ2-4, with D possibly being TRBD2 (6 bases). Germline loops: CDR1 LGHNA, CDR2 YSLEER. CDR3 length: 14 residues. Between the trimmed V and J ends, which lost 3 bases and 4 bases, there was a span of 10 bases. The CDR3 region is CASSHPGLKNIQYF. For the CDR3, the DNA is TGCGCCAGCAGCCATCCGGGACTTAAAAACATTCAGTACTTC.

This sequence joins TRBV30 and TRBJ1-3; 9 bases match TRBD1. The CDR3 runs to 15 residues. V lost 8 bases, J lost 0 bases, and 8 bases stayed unmatched. The germline V gene has CDR1 GTSNPN and CDR2 SVGIG (reference sequence). The CDR3 region has the DNA TGTGCCCGGGGAACAGGGGGCCTCTCTGGAAACACCATATATTTT. It encodes CARGTGGLSGNTIYF.

The chain has TRBV28 and TRBJ1-2; D gene uncertain. This CDR3 spans 15 amino acids. Trimming removed 4 bases at V and 2 bases at J, with 14 bases between. Germline CDR1 MDHEN, CDR2 SYDVKM. The CDR3 DNA is TGTGCCAGCAGTTCCCCCGACGCTATCAACTATGGCTACACCTTC. As protein: CASSSPDAINYGYTF.

The rearrangement links TRBV6-1 to TRBJ1-4, with TRBD1 as a possible D gene (6 bases). The CDR3 has 17 residues. Germline lookup yields CDR1 MNHNS and CDR2 SASEGT. Trimming removed 2 bases at V and 2 bases at J, with 15 bases between. The CDR3 protein is CASSESKWRGTNEKLFF. The DNA of the CDR3 is TGTGCCAGCAGTGAAAGTAAATGGAGGGGGACTAATGAAAAACTGTTTTTT.

This clone was seen a handful of times. V usage is TRBV1 and J usage is TRBJ2-7; TRBD2, the table's D call, lacks a check against the DNA. TRBV1 is reported as a pseudogene. CDR3 length equals 16 residues. The CDR3 reads CTSSRKRLAGAPEQYF. CDR3 DNA: TGCACCAGCAGCCGCAAGCGACTAGCGGGAGCTCCCGAGCAGTACTTC.